This is a list of T cell receptor beta chains from one sample in a study of cytomegalovirus exposure and HLA in healthy donors. Using immunoSEQ multiplex PCR, the repertoire was profiled, and TCRdb retains in-frame clones only, with some absent. The sample includes some 140,000 clones, under 85% of them seen just once. What was sequenced was PBMCs. The receptors were sampled from a man younger than 35 in good health and CMV-seronegative. Each CDR3 is given with its conserved first and last residue. D genes are given only for firm matches. Size is stated for part of the rows, as once, few or many counts, or as a class when the clone is expanded.

cdr3_length	v_call	d_call	clone_size	j_call	cdr3_aa	cdr3_nt
16	TRBV15	-	-	TRBJ2-5	CATSRDSGATPETQYF	TGTGCCACCAGCAGAGATTCAGGGGCCACCCCGGAGACCCAGTACTTC
13	TRBV11-2	TRBD1	-	TRBJ1-1	CASSMDRGAQAFF	TGTGCCAGCAGCATGGACAGGGGGGCACAAGCTTTCTTT
12	TRBV2	-	-	TRBJ1-4	CASRLLNEKLFF	TGTGCCAGCCGACTCCTTAATGAAAAACTGTTTTTT
14	TRBV5-4	-	-	TRBJ1-1	CASSRTVMNTEAFF	TGTGCCAGCAGTAGGACAGTTATGAACACTGAAGCTTTCTTT
13	TRBV7-9	-	-	TRBJ2-7	CASSSPLIYEQYF	TGTGCCAGCAGCTCCCCATTGATCTACGAGCAGTACTTC
12	TRBV5-5	-	-	TRBJ1-2	CASSLSRGGYTF	TGTGCCAGCAGCTTGTCCAGGGGAGGCTACACCTTC
13	TRBV30	-	once	TRBJ1-2	CAWSGIPSYGYTF	TGTGCCTGGAGCGGGATCCCCTCCTATGGCTACACCTTC
18	TRBV9	TRBD1	-	TRBJ2-3	CASSVDSDTGVPTDTQYF	TGTGCCAGCAGCGTAGACTCCGATACAGGGGTTCCCACAGATACGCAGTATTTT
14	TRBV6-5	-	-	TRBJ1-1	CASSPRGMNTEAFF	TGTGCCAGCAGCCCCAGGGGAATGAACACTGAAGCTTTCTTT
16	TRBV4-3	TRBD1	-	TRBJ2-6	CASSQEQGAGANVLTF	TGCGCCAGCAGCCAAGAGCAGGGGGCTGGGGCCAACGTCCTGACTTTC
16	TRBV9	TRBD2	-	TRBJ2-1	CASSVAGGMAYNEQFF	TGTGCCAGCAGCGTGGCGGGGGGGATGGCCTACAATGAGCAGTTCTTC
14	TRBV19	TRBD1	few	TRBJ1-6	CASSLRQGRSPLHF	TGTGCCAGTAGTCTTCGACAGGGCCGATCACCCCTCCACTTT
15	TRBV28	-	-	TRBJ2-3	CASSLWQGTPDTQYF	TGTGCCAGCAGTTTATGGCAGGGGACGCCAGATACGCAGTATTTT
13	TRBV6-5	TRBD1	-	TRBJ1-1	CASSRDRATEAFF	TGTGCCAGCAGTCGAGACAGGGCGACTGAAGCTTTCTTT
20	TRBV23-1	TRBD1	-	TRBJ1-1	CASSQSGEGTAKILNTEAFF	TGCGCCAGCAGTCAATCTGGAGAAGGGACAGCCAAGATCCTGAACACTGAAGCTTTCTTT
14	TRBV7-8	-	-	TRBJ1-6	CASSWRPGDSPLHF	TGTGCCAGCAGCTGGAGACCTGGAGATTCACCCCTCCACTTT
14	TRBV7-9	-	once	TRBJ1-1	CASSLSGGNTEAFF	TGTGCCAGCAGCTTGTCGGGGGGGAACACTGAAGCTTTCTTT
13	TRBV7-9	-	-	TRBJ2-7	CASSHDRSYEQYF	TGTGCCAGCAGCCACGACAGGTCCTACGAGCAGTACTTC
15	TRBV29-1	TRBD1	once	TRBJ2-7	CSVEEDRVESYEQYF	TGCAGCGTTGAAGAGGACAGGGTAGAATCCTACGAGCAGTACTTC
12	TRBV7-9	-	-	TRBJ1-4	CAGLGGDEKLFF	TGTGCCGGTCTTGGGGGGGATGAAAAACTGTTTTTT
14	TRBV5-4	-	-	TRBJ1-1	CASSLDRVYAEAFF	TGTGCCAGCAGCTTGGACAGGGTATACGCTGAAGCTTTCTTT
14	TRBV5-1	-	-	TRBJ2-6	CASSSPGGANVLTF	TGCGCCAGCAGCTCCCCGGGGGGGGCCAACGTCCTGACTTTC
14	TRBV29-1	-	few	TRBJ2-2	CSVCIRAGAGELFF	TGCAGCGTTTGTATCAGGGCAGGAGCCGGGGAGCTGTTTTTT
14	TRBV5-1	TRBD1	-	TRBJ2-7	CASSSGTGAYEQYF	TGCGCCAGCAGCTCCGGGACAGGGGCGTACGAGCAGTACTTC
13	TRBV18	TRBD1	-	TRBJ2-5	CASSPGTAETQYF	TGTGCCAGCTCACCCGGGACAGCGGAGACCCAGTACTTC
15	TRBV9	-	-	TRBJ2-7	CASSLEGGASYEQYF	TGTGCCAGCAGCCTCGAAGGGGGGGCTTCCTACGAGCAGTACTTC
14	TRBV6-1	TRBD1	-	TRBJ1-6	CASSVDRANSPLHF	TGTGCCAGCAGTGTCGACAGGGCTAATTCACCCCTCCACTTT
15	TRBV6-5	TRBD1	few	TRBJ2-2	CASSRGKLHTGELFF	TGTGCCAGCAGCAGGGGGAAATTGCACACCGGGGAGCTGTTTTTT
14	TRBV11-2	-	-	TRBJ1-5	CASRGQGSHQPQHF	TGTGCCAGCCGCGGTCAGGGGTCGCATCAGCCCCAGCATTTT
14	TRBV6-6	-	-	TRBJ2-7	CATRQRPGGGKQYF	TGTGCCACAAGACAGAGGCCAGGGGGAGGAAAGCAGTACTTC
13	TRBV29-1	TRBD1	-	TRBJ1-2	CSVDGQGGYGYTF	TGCAGCGTTGATGGACAGGGGGGCTATGGCTACACCTTC
13	TRBV5-4	-	-	TRBJ2-1	CASRPRGGNEQFF	TGTGCCAGCAGGCCACGGGGAGGCAATGAGCAGTTCTTC
16	TRBV19	-	-	TRBJ1-5	CASSMGGHPKDQPQHF	TGTGCCAGTAGTATGGGAGGACACCCGAAAGATCAGCCCCAGCATTTT
15	TRBV5-4	-	-	TRBJ2-5	CASSLTGIGQETQYF	TGTGCCAGCAGCTTGACAGGGATAGGCCAAGAGACCCAGTACTTC
15	TRBV4-2	-	-	TRBJ1-2	CASSQVAVGNYGYTF	TGTGCCAGCAGCCAAGTAGCCGTCGGTAACTATGGCTACACCTTC
14	TRBV10-1	TRBD1	few	TRBJ2-1	CASRTGPPYNEQFF	TGCGCCAGCCGGACAGGTCCGCCCTACAATGAGCAGTTCTTC
15	TRBV6-4	-	-	TRBJ2-3	CASSFTSSGTDTQYF	TGTGCCAGCAGCTTTACCAGCAGCGGCACAGATACGCAGTATTTT
16	TRBV19	-	-	TRBJ1-6	CASSMVWSLDNSPLHF	TGTGCCAGTAGTATGGTGTGGAGCCTCGACAATTCACCCCTCCACTTT
13	TRBV15	TRBD1	-	TRBJ2-7	CATSSMTGKREYF	TGTGCCACCAGCAGTATGACAGGGAAGAGGGAGTACTTC
16	TRBV5-1	TRBD2	-	TRBJ2-3	CASSEGLAGFTDTQYF	TGCGCCAGCAGCGAGGGACTAGCGGGCTTCACAGATACGCAGTATTTT
16	TRBV7-8	TRBD1	-	TRBJ1-4	CASSRDRFATNEKLFF	TGTGCCAGCTCCCGGGACAGGTTCGCAACTAATGAAAAACTGTTTTTT
17	TRBV18	-	-	TRBJ1-2	CASSPNQLESKPYGYTF	TGTGCCAGCTCACCCAACCAGTTGGAGTCCAAACCCTATGGCTACACCTTC
11	TRBV7-2	-	few	TRBJ1-1	CASSPYTEAFF	TGTGCCAGCAGCCCCTACACTGAAGCTTTCTTT
17	TRBV4-2	-	-	TRBJ2-7	CASSQDRVSDFSYEQYF	TGTGCCAGCAGCCAAGATCGGGTTAGCGATTTCTCCTACGAGCAGTACTTC